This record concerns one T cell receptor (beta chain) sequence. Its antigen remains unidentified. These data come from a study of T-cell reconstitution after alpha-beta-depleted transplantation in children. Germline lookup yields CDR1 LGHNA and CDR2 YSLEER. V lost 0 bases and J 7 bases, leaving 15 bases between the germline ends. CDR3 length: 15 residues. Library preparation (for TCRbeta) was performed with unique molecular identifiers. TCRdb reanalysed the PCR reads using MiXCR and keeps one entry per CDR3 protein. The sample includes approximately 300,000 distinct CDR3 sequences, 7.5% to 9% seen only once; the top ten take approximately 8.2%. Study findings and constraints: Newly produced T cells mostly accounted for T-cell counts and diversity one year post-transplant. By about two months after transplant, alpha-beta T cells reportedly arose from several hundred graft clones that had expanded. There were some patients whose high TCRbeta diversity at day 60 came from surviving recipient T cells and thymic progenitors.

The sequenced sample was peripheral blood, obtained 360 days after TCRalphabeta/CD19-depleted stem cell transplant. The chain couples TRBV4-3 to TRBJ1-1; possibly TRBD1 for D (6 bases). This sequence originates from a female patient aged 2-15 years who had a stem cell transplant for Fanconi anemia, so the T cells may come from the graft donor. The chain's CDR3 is CASSQDPLGQLEAFF. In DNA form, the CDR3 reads TGCGCCAGCAGCCAAGATCCACTCGGACAGCTTGAAGCTTTCTTT.